The text below deals with one TCR beta chain. This sample stems from a study of blood T cell repertoires in COVID-19. About the research overall: T cells, B-cell-depleted T cells, or PBMCs supplied cDNA or gDNA.

Germline values: CDR1 MDHEN, CDR2 SYDVKM. CDR3 size: 16 residues. Trimming pared 2 bases from V and 1 base from J, leaving 14 bases between. Only in-frame clones appear in the TCRdb table, and some are missing; sequencing was by immunoSEQ multiplex PCR. The sample contains about 130,000 clones, roughly 80% of which appear only once. The sequenced material came from peripheral blood. The J gene is TRBJ1-1, the V gene TRBV28; D is unclear. This receptor was identified in a man aged 60 to 75 who had recovered from COVID-19. In DNA, the CDR3 is TGTGCCAGCAGTTTAGATGAGGGTACGAGGAACACTGAAGCTTTCTTT. It yields the protein CASSLDEGTRNTEAFF.